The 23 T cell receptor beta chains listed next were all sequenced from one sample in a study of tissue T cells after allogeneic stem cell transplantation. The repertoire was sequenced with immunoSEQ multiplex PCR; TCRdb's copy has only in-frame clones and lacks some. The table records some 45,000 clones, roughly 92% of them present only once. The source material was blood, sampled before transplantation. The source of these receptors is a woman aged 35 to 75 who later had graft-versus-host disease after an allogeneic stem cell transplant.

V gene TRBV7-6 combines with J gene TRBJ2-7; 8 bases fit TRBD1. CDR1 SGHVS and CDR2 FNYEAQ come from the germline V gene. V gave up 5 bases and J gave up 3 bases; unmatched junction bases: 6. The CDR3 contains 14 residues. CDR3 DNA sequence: TGTGCCAGCAGCACACGACAGGGGCGCTACGAGCAGTACTTC. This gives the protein CASSTRQGRYEQYF.

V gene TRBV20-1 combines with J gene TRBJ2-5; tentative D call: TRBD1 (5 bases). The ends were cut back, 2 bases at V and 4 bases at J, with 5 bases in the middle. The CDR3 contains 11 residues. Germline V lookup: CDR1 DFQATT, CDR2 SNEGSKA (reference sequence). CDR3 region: CSARTGETQYF. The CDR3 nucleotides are TGCAGTGCTAGAACAGGAGAGACCCAGTACTTC.

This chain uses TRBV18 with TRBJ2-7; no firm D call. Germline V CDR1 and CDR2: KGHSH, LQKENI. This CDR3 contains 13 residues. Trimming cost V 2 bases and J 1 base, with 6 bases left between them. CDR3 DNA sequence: TGTGCCAGCTCACCAAGCCGGTCCTACGAGCAGTACTTC. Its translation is CASSPSRSYEQYF.

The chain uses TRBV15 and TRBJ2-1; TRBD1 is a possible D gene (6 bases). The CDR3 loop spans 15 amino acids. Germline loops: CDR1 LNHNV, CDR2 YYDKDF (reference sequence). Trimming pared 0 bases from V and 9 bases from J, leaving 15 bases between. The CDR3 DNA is TGTGCCACCAGCAGAGACGAGGGGGTTGGGGCTGAGCAGTTCTTC. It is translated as CATSRDEGVGAEQFF.

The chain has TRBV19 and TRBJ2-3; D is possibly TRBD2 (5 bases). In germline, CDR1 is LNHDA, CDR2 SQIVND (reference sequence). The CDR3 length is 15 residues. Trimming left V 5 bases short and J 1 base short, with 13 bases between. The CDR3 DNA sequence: TGTGCCAGTAGTGATAACAGCGGACGCACAGATACGCAGTATTTT. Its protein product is CASSDNSGRTDTQYF.

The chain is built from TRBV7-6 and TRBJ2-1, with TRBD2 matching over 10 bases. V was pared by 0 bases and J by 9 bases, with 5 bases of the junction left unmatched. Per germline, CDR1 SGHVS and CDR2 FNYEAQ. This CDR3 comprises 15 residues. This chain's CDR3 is CASSLAAGGEGEQFF. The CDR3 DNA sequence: TGTGCCAGCAGCTTAGCAGCGGGAGGGGAGGGTGAGCAGTTCTTC.

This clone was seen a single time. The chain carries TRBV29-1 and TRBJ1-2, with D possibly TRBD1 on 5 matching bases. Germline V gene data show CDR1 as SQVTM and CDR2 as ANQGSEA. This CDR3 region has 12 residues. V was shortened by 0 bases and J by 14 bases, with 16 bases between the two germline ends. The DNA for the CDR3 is TGCAGCGTTGAAGACCACGAGGCCGGGGGGACCTTC. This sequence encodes CSVEDHEAGGTF.

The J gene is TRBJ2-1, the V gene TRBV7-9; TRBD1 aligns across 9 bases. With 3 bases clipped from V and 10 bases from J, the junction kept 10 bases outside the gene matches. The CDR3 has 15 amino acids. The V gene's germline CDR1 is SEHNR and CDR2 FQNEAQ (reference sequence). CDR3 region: CASSFPGQGLGEQFF. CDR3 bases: TGTGCCAGCAGCTTTCCGGGACAGGGTCTAGGGGAGCAGTTCTTC.

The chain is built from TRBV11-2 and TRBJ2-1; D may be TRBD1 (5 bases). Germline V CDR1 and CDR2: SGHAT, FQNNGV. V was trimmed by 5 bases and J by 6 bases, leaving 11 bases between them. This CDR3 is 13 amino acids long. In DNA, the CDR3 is TGTGCCAGCAGCCCCAGGGCAGCCAATGAGCAGTTCTTC. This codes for CASSPRAANEQFF.

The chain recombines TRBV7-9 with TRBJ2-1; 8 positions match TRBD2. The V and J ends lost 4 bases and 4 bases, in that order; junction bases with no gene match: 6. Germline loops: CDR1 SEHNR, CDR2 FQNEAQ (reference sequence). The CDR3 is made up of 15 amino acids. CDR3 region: CASSWSGSSYNEQFF. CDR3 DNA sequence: TGTGCCAGCAGCTGGAGCGGGAGTAGTTACAATGAGCAGTTCTTC.

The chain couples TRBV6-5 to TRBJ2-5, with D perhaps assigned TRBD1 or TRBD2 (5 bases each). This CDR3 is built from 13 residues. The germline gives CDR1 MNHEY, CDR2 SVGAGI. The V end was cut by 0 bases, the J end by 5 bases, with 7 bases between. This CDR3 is CASSYSGVETQYF. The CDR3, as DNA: TGTGCCAGCAGTTACTCGGGGGTGGAGACCCAGTACTTC.

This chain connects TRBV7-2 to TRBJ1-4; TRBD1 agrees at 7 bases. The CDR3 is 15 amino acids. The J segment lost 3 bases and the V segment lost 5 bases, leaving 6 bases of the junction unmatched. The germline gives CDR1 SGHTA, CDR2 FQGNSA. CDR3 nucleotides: TGTGCCAGCAGCCCGGGGACAGTAGCTAATGAAAAACTGTTTTTT. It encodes CASSPGTVANEKLFF.

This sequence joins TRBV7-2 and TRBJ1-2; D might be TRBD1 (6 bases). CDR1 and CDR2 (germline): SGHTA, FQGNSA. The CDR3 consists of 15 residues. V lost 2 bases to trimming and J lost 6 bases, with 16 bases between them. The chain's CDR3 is CASSLLITGSDGYTF. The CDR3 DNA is TGTGCCAGCAGCTTACTAATCACAGGGTCCGATGGCTACACCTTC.

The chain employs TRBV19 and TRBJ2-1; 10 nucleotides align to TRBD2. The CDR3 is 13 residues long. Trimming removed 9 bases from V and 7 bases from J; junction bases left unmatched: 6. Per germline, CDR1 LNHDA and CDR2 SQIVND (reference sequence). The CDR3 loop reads CASGAGGPNEQFF. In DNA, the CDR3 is TGTGCCAGCGGAGCGGGAGGGCCGAATGAGCAGTTCTTC.

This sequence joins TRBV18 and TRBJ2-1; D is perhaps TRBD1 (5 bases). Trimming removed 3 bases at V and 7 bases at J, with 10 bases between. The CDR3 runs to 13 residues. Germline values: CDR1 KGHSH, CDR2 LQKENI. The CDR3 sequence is CASSPQGGNEQFF. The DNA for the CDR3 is TGTGCCAGCTCACCGCAGGGTGGTAATGAGCAGTTCTTC.

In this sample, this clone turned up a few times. CDR3 DNA: TGTGCCAGCAGCTCGGGACTAGCTGGAGAGACCCAGTACTTC. As protein: CASSSGLAGETQYF. The chain combines TRBV7-3 with TRBJ2-5; 9 nucleotides agree with TRBD2. Per germline, CDR1 SGHTA and CDR2 FQGTGA. This CDR3 is built from 14 residues. J was trimmed by 4 bases and V by 4 bases; bases with no gene match: 4.

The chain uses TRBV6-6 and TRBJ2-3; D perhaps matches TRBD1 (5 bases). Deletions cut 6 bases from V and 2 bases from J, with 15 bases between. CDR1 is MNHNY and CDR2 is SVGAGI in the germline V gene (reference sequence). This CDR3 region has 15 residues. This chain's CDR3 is CASSGQGPATDTQYF. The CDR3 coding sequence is TGTGCCAGCAGCGGGCAGGGCCCGGCCACAGATACGCAGTATTTT.

This CDR3 reads CASSPETGARIWDSPLHF. The CDR3 DNA is TGTGCCAGCAGTCCCGAGACAGGGGCTCGGATTTGGGATTCACCCCTCCACTTT. The chain joins TRBV27 to TRBJ1-6; TRBD1 agrees at 8 bases. This CDR3 is built from 18 residues. Germline V lookup: CDR1 MNHEY, CDR2 SMNVEV (reference sequence). The junction had 17 bases not matched to a gene; V was cut back by 5 bases and J by 8 bases.

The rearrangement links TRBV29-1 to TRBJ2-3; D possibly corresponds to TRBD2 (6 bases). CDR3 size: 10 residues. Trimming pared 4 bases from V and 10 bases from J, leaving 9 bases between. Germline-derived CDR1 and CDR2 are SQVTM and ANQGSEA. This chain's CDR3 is CSVAGVSQYF. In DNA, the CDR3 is TGCAGCGTTGCGGGAGTTTCGCAGTATTTT.

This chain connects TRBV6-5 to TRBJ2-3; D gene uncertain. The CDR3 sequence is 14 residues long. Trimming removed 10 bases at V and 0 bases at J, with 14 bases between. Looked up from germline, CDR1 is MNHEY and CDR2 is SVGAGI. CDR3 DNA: TGTGCCACCTCCCTGAGAGCTAGCACAGATACGCAGTATTTT. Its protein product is CATSLRASTDTQYF.

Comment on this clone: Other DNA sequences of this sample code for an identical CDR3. The CDR3, as DNA: TGTGCCAGCAGCCTAACAGGACAGGGCCATGGCTACACCTTC. Encoded protein: CASSLTGQGHGYTF. The V call is TRBV7-9, the J call TRBJ1-2, with TRBD1 matching over 8 bases. The trim removed 5 bases at V and 6 bases at J, leaving 8 bases unmatched. Germline lookup yields CDR1 SEHNR and CDR2 FQNEAQ (reference sequence). The CDR3 has 14 residues.

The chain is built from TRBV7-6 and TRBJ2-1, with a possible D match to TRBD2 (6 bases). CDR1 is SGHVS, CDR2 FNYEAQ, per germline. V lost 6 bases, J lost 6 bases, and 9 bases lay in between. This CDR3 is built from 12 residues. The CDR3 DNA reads TGTGCCAGCAGGGGACTCTCCAATGAGCAGTTCTTC. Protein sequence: CASRGLSNEQFF.

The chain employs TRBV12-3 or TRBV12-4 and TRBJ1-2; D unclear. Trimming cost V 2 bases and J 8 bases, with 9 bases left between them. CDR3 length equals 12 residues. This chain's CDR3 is CASSLMPGGYTF. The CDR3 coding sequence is TGTGCCAGCAGTTTAATGCCGGGCGGCTACACCTTC.